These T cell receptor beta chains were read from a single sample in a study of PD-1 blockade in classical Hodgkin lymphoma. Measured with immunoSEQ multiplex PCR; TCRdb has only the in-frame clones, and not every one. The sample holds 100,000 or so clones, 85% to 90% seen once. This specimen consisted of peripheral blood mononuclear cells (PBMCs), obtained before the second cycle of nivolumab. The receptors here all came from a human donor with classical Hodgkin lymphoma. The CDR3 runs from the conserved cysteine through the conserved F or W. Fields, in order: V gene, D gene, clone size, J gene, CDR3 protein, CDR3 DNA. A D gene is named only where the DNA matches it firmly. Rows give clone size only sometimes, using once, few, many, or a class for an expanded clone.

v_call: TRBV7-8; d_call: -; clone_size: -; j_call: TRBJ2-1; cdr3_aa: CASSRLGGKPEQFF; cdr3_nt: TGTGCCAGCAGCCGCCTTGGGGGTAAACCCGAGCAGTTCTTC
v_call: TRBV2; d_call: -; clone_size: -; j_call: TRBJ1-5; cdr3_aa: CASSEAGKGGHF; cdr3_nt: TGTGCCAGCAGTGAAGCGGGCAAGGGAGGGCATTTT
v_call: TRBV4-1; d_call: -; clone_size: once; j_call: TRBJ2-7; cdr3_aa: CASSQEFWGQASYEQYF; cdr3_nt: TGCGCCAGCAGCCAAGAATTTTGGGGGCAGGCGTCCTACGAGCAGTACTTC
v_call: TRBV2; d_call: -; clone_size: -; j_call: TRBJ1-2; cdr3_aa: CASSEHYGYTF; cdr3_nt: TGTGCCAGCAGCGAACACTATGGCTACACCTTC
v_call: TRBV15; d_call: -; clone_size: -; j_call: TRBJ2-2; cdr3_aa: CATSRDWSTHGELFF; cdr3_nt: TGTGCCACCAGCAGAGATTGGTCGACCCACGGGGAGCTGTTTTTT
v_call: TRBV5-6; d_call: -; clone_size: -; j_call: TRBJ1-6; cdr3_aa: CASSVSGEIYNSPLHF; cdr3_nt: TGTGCCAGCAGCGTATCAGGGGAAATCTATAATTCACCCCTCCACTTT
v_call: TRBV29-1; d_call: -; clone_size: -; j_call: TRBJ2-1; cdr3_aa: CSVEDLSGGKVNEQFF; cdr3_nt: TGCAGCGTTGAAGATCTCTCAGGGGGGAAGGTTAATGAGCAGTTCTTC
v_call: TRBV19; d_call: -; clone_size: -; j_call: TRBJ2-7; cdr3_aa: CASLKPDTYEQYF; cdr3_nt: TGTGCCAGTCTCAAACCGGATACCTACGAGCAGTACTTC
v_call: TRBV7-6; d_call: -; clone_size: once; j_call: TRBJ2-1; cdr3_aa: CASSLVSLLGTGSYNEQFF; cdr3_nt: TGTGCCAGCAGCTTAGTATCCCTATTGGGGACGGGCTCCTACAATGAGCAGTTCTTC
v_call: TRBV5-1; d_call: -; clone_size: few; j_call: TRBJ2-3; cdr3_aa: CASSFEGEAQYF; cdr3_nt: TGCGCCAGCAGCTTTGAGGGGGAGGCGCAGTATTTT
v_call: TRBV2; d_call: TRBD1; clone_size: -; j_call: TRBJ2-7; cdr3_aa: CASSGTGRAYEQYF; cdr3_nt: TGTGCCAGCAGTGGGACAGGTCGTGCCTACGAGCAGTACTTC
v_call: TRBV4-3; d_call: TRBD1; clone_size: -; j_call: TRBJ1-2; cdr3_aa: CASSQDPGTGGGYTF; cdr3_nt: TGCGCCAGCAGCCAAGATCCGGGGACAGGGGGAGGCTACACCTTC
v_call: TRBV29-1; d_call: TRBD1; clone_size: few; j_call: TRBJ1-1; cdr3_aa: CSVEVVQGGEAFF; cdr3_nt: TGCAGCGTTGAAGTCGTACAGGGGGGCGAAGCTTTCTTT
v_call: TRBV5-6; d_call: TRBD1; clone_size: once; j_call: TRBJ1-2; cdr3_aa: CASSHHGQGIYGYTF; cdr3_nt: TGTGCCAGCAGCCACCACGGACAGGGGATCTATGGCTACACCTTC
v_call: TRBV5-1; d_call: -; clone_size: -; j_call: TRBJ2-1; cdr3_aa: CASSFIEYNEQFF; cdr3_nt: TGCGCCAGCAGCTTTATAGAATACAATGAGCAGTTCTTC
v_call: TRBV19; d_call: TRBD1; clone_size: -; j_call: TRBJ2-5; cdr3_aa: CASSIGGQGGETQYF; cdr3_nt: TGTGCCAGTAGTATAGGTGGACAGGGTGGGGAGACCCAGTACTTC
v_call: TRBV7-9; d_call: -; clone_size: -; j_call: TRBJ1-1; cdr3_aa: CASSLRALGDTEAFF; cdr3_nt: TGTGCCAGCAGCTTAAGGGCGTTGGGGGACACTGAAGCTTTCTTT
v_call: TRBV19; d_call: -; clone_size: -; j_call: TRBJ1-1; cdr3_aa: CASSITVSYTEAFF; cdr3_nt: TGTGCCAGTAGTATTACTGTGTCGTACACTGAAGCTTTCTTT
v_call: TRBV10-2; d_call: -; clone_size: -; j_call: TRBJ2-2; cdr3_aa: CASRQGGLGGGELFF; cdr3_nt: TGCGCCAGCCGTCAGGGGGGACTGGGGGGCGGGGAGCTGTTTTTT
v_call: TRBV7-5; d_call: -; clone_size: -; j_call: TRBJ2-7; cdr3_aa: CVRSLERWLLPVFHEQYF; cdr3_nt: TGTGTCAGAAGCTTAGAAAGGTGGTTACTGCCTGTATTCCACGAGCAGTACTTC
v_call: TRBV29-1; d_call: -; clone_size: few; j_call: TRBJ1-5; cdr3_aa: CSVGEGISNQPQHF; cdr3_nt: TGCAGCGTTGGAGAAGGGATAAGCAATCAGCCCCAGCATTTT
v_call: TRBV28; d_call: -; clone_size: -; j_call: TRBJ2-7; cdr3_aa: CASSLGVLGSYEQYF; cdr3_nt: TGTGCCAGCAGTTTGGGGGTGTTGGGGTCCTACGAGCAGTACTTC
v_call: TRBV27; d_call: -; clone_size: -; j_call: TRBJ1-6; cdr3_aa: CASSLVVSSSYNSPLHF; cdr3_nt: TGTGCCAGCAGTTTAGTAGTCTCCAGCTCCTATAATTCACCCCTCCACTTT
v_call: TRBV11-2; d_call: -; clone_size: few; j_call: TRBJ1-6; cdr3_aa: CASSLEGDNSPLHF; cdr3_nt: TGTGCCAGCAGCTTAGAAGGGGATAATTCACCCCTCCACTTT
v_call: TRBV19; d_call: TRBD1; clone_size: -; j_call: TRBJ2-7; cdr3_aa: CASSIAKGQGIDEQYF; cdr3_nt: TGTGCCAGTAGTATAGCTAAGGGACAGGGAATCGACGAGCAGTACTTC
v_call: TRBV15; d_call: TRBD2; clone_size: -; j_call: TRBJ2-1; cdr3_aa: CATSSGGLAAAYNEQFF; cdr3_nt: TGTGCCACCAGCAGCGGGGGACTAGCTGCCGCCTACAATGAGCAGTTCTTC
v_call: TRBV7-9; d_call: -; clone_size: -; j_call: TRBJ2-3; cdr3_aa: CASRGSQDGFGTDTQYF; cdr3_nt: TGTGCCAGCAGGGGCAGCCAAGATGGGTTCGGAACAGATACGCAGTATTTT
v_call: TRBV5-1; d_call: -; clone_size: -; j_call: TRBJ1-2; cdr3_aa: CASSLELDSRANGYTF; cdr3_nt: TGCGCCAGCAGCTTAGAACTCGACAGTAGGGCGAATGGCTACACCTTC
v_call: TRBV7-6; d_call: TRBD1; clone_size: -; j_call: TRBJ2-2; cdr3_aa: CASSNTGTGPNTGELFF; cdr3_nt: TGTGCCAGCAGCAATACCGGGACAGGACCGAACACCGGGGAGCTGTTTTTT
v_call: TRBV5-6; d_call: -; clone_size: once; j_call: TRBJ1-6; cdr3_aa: CASSLSAGMNNSPLHF; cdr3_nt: TGTGCCAGCAGCTTGAGCGCAGGGATGAATAATTCACCCCTCCACTTT
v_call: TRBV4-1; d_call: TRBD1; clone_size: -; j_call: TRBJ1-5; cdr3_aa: CASSQGQGENQPQHF; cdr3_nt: TGCGCCAGCAGCCAAGGACAGGGCGAAAATCAGCCCCAGCATTTT
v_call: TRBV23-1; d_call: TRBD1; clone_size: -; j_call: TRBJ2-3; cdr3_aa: CASSQFFRAAGNRGHTTDTQYF; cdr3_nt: TGCGCCAGCAGTCAATTCTTCAGGGCCGCCGGGAACAGGGGGCACACCACAGATACGCAGTATTTT
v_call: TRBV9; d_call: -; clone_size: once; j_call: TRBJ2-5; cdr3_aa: CASSVGGHSEETQYF; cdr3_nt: TGTGCCAGCAGCGTAGGGGGACACTCTGAAGAGACCCAGTACTTC
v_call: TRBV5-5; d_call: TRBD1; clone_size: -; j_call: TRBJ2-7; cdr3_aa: CASSFERGQSYEQYF; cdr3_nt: TGTGCCAGCAGCTTTGAAAGGGGACAGTCCTACGAGCAGTACTTC
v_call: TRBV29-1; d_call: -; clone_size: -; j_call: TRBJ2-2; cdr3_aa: CSVEGLTGELFF; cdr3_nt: TGCAGCGTTGAAGGCCTCACCGGGGAGCTGTTTTTT
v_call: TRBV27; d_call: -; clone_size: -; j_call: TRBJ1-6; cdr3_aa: CASSTRGNNSPLHF; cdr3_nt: TGTGCCAGCAGTACCAGGGGAAACAATTCACCCCTCCACTTT
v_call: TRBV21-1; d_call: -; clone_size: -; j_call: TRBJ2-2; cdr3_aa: CASSKGRGTGELFF; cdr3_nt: TGTGCCAGCAGCAAAGGGAGAGGAACCGGGGAGCTGTTTTTT
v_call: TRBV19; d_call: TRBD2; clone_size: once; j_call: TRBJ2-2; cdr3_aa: CASRTLGLAGGPNTGELFF; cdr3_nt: TGTGCCAGTAGGACTCTGGGACTAGCGGGGGGGCCGAACACCGGGGAGCTGTTTTTT
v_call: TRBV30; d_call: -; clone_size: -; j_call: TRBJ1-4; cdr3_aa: CAWSVGSPAKLFF; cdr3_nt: TGTGCCTGGAGTGTAGGCTCGCCCGCAAAACTGTTTTTT
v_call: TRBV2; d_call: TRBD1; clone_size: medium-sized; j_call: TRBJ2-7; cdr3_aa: CASTRDSSYEQYF; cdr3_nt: TGTGCCAGCACTAGGGACAGCTCCTACGAGCAGTACTTC
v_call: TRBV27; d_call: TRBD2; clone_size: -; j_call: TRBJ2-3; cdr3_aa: CASSLRLAGAPDTQYF; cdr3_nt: TGTGCCAGCAGTTTGAGGCTAGCGGGGGCTCCAGATACGCAGTATTTT
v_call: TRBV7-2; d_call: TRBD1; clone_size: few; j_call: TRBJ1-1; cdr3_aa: CASSNQGAPMNTEAFF; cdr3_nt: TGTGCCAGCAGCAACCAGGGGGCGCCAATGAACACTGAAGCTTTCTTT